In this sample, the clone carrying this T cell receptor (beta chain) turned up once. CDR3 length: 13 amino acids. V was pared by 6 bases and J by 2 bases, with 2 bases of the junction left unmatched. Germline CDR1 reads ENHRY; CDR2 reads SYGVKD. The repertoire was sequenced with immunoSEQ multiplex PCR; TCRdb's copy has only in-frame clones and lacks some. The table shows tens of thousands of clones, with 80% to 90% occurring only once. Patients were ineligible given autoimmune disease history or systemic immunosuppression. Blood samples were obtained at baseline, cycle 4 day 1, and cycle 7 day 1. This record comes from a study of OX40 agonist ivuxolimab in advanced cancers.

The sequences come from CD4+ or CD8+ T cells sorted from blood, collected in a trial of the OX40 agonist ivuxolimab. The receptor comes from an adult with an advanced solid tumor such as melanoma, head and neck, liver or kidney cancer. V is TRBV10-3 and J is TRBJ2-3, with 7 bases lining up with TRBD1. As DNA, the CDR3 is TGTGCCATCAGGGGGACAGACACAGATACGCAGTATTTT. It encodes CAIRGTDTDTQYF.